This TCR beta chain is from a study of cytomegalovirus exposure and HLA in healthy donors. Each donor was nominally healthy when sampled (though unrecorded immune exposures were likely). This clone was counted between two and nine times. As yet, its antigen is unknown. Study observations and caveats: In vitro, three CMV-associated chains proved specific for CMV antigens. With further analysis later on, most CMV-associated TCR beta chains appeared HLA-restricted.

PCR used 60 Vbeta primers and 13 Jbeta primers. Only in-frame clones appear in the TCRdb table, and some are missing; sequencing was by immunoSEQ multiplex PCR. The sample includes some 110,000 clones, approximately 70% of them seen just once. Sample: PBMCs. The source is a man younger than 35 in good health and CMV-seronegative.

The chain's CDR3 is CASRYGADNQPQHF. The CDR3 region has the DNA TGTGCCAGCAGGTATGGGGCAGACAATCAGCCCCAGCATTTT. The V gene is TRBV28, the J gene TRBJ1-5; a possible D gene is TRBD1 (5 bases). CDR3 size: 14 residues. Germline-derived CDR1 and CDR2 are MDHEN and SYDVKM. V was clipped by 6 bases and J by 3 bases, with 12 bases between them.